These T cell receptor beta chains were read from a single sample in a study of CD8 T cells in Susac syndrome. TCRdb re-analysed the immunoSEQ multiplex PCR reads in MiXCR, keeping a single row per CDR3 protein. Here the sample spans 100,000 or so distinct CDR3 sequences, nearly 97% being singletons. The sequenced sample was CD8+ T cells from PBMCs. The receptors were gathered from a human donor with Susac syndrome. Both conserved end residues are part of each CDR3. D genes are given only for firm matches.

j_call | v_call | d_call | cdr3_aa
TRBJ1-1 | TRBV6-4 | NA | CARSGVYTEAFF
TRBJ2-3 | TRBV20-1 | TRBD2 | CSASGLAGALADTQYF
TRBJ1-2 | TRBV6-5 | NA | CASSPRAKRGYGYTF
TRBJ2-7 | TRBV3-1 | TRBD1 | CASSQDGWGQGRSEQYF
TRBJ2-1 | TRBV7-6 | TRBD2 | CASSARLAGSYNEQFF
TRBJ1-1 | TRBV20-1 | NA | CSASTGGGPTEAFF
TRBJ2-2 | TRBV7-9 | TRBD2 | CAQPGGRGTGELFF
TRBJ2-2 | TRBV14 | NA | CASSLKGLTGELFF
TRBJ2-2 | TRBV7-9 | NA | CASSSTRSTSGTGELFF
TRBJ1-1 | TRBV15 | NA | CATSSPVVGRGNTEAFF
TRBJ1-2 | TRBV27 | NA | CASSSDRLNYGYTF
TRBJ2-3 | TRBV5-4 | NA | CASSSRDAHTDTQYF
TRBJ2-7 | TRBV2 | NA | CASAEVRAGYEQYF
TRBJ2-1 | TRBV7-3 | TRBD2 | CASSGTSGNNEQFF
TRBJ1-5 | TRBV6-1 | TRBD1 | CASSKDRDRNQPQHF
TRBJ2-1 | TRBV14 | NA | CASSQVQGTQFF
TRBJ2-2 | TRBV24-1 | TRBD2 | CATSDQTSGSFTGELFF
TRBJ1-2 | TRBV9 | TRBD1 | CASSVEGQPIYGYTF
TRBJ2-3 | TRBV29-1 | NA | CSVAGRVTDTQYF
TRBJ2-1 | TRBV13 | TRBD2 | CASSPGTSGRGEQFF
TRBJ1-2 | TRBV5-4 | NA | CASSLPNGGYTF
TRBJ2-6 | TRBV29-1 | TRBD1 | CSVEDRGIPGANVLTF
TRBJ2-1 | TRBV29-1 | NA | CSVGASGAYNEQFF
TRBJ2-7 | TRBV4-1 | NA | CASSHGLGAYEQYF
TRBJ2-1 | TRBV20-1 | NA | CSASGQAASYSYNEQFF
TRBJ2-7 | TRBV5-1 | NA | CASSLSQGNEQYF
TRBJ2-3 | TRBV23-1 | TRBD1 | CASINRGLSDTQYF
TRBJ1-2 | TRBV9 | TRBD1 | CASSVGEGADYGYTF
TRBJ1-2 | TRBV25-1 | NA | CASRESGTDYGYTF
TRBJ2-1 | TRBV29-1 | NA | CSVDPGGNEQFF
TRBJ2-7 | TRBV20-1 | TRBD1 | CSATRQDRISYEQYF
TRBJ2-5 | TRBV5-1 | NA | CASSGRETQYF
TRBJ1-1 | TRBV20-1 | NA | CSAKSGTGDTEAFF
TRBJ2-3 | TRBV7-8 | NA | CASTGGWNTDTQYF
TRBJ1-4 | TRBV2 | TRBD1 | CASSSLAEQGGHHEKLFF
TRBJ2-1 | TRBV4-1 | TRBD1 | CASSQVFRDRQFF
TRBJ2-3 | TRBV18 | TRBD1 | CASSPGQTDTQYF
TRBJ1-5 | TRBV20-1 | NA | CSVVAGDQPQHF
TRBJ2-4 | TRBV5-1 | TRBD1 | CASSTDREYIQYF
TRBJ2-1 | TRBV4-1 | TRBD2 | CASSQREIQFF
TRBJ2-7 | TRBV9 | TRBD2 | CASGGSGSSYEQYF
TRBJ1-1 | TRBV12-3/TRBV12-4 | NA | CASSFGYGEAFF
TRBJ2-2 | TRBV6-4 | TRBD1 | CASSDAAQGAAGELFF
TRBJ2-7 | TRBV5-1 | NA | CASTPSGGEQYF
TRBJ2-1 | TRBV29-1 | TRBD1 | CSVDGGQGEQFF
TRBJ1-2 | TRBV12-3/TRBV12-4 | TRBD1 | CASSPPGDRDGYTF
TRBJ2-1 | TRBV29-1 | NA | CSVSSDYYNEQFF
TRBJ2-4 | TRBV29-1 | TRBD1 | CSVKDRGEQNIQYF
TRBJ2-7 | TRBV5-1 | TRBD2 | CASRREGNEQYF